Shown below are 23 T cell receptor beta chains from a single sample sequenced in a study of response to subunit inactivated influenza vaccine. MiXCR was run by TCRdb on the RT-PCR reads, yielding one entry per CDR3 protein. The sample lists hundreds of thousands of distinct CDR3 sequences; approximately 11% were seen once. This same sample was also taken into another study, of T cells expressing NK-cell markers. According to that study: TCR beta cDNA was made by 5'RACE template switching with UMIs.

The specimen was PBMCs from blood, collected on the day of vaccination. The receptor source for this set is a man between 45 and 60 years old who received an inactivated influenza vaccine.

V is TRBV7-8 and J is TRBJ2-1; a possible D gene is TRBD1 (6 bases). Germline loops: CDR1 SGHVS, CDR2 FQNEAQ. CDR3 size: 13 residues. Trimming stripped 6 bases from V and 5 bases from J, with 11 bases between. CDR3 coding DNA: TGTGCCAGCAGAATAAGGACAGACAATGAGCAGTTCTTC. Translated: CASRIRTDNEQFF.

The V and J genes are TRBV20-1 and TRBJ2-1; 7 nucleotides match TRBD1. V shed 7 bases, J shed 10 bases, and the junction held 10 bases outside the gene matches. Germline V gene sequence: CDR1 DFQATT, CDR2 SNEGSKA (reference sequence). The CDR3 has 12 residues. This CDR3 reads CSVLGDSGEQFF. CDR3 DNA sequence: TGCAGTGTCCTTGGGGACAGTGGGGAGCAGTTCTTC.

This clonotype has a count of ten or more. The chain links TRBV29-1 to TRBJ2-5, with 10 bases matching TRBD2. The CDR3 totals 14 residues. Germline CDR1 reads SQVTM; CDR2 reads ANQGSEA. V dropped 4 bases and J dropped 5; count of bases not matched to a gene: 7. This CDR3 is CSVVSLAGVETQYF. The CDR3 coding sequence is TGCAGCGTTGTGTCCCTAGCGGGGGTGGAGACCCAGTACTTC.

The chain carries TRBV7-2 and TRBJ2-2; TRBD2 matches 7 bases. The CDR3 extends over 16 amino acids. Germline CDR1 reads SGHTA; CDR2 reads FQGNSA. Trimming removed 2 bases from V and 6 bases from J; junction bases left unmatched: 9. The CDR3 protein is CASSLLAEVVSGELFF. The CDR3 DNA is TGTGCCAGCAGCTTACTAGCGGAAGTTGTATCCGGGGAGCTGTTTTTT.

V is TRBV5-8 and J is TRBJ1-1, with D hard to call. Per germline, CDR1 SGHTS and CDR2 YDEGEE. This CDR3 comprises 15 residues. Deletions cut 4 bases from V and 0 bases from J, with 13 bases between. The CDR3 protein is CASSTGKRMNTEAFF. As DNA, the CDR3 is TGTGCCAGCAGCACGGGAAAGCGTATGAACACTGAAGCTTTCTTT.

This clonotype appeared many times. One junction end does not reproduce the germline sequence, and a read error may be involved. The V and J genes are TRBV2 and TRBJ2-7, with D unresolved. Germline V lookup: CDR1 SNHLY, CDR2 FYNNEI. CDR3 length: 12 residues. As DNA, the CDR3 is TGTGCCACCAGTGGGCCATCTGGGGAGCAGTACTTC. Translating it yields CATSGPSGEQYF.

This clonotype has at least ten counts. CDR3 protein: CSARDYKGDTGELFF. CDR3 DNA: TGCAGTGCTAGAGATTACAAGGGTGACACCGGGGAGCTGTTTTTT. The chain is built from TRBV20-1 and TRBJ2-2; no reliable D call. The CDR3 runs 15 residues. With 0 bases removed from V and 3 bases from J, the gap between germline ends came to 11 bases. Germline loops: CDR1 DFQATT, CDR2 SNEGSKA (reference sequence).

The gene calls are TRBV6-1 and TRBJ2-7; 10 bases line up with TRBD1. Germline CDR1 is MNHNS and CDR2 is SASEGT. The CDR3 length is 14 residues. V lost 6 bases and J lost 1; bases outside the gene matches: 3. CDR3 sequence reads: CASSDRGPSYEQYF. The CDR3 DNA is TGTGCCAGCAGCGACAGGGGGCCATCCTACGAGCAGTACTTC.

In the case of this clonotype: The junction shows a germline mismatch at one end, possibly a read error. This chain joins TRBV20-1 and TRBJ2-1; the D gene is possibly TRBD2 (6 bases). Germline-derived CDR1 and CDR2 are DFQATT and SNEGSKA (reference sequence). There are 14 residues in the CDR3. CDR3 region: CSAYPLGLSNEQFF. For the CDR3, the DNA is TGCAGTGCTTACCCTCTGGGACTTTCCAATGAACAGTTCTTC.

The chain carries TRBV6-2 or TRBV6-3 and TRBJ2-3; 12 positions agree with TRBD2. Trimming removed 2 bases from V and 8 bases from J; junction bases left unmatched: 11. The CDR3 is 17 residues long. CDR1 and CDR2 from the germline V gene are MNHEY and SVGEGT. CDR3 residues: CASSYHWASGRGGTQYF. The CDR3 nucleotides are TGTGCCAGCAGTTACCACTGGGCTAGCGGGAGGGGTGGTACGCAGTATTTT.

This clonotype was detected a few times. This CDR3 reads CASSLGVSNTGELFF. As DNA, the CDR3 is TGTGCCAGCAGCTTAGGGGTATCGAACACCGGGGAGCTGTTTTTT. The chain recombines TRBV7-3 with TRBJ2-2, with D uncertain. The CDR3 is 15 amino acids. Trimming stripped 2 bases from V and 0 bases from J, with 7 bases between. Germline CDR1 and CDR2: SGHTA and FQGTGA.

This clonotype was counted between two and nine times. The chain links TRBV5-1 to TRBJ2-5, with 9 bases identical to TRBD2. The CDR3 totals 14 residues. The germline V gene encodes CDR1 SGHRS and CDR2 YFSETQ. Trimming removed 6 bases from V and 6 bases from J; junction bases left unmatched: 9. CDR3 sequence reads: CASKTAGGQKTQYF. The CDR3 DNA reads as TGCGCCAGCAAGACGGCGGGGGGGCAGAAGACCCAGTACTTC. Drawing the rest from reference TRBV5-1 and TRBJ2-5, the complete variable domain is KAGVTQTPRYLIKTRGQQVTLSCSPISGHRSVSWYQQTPGQGLQFLFEYFSETQRNKGNFPGRFSGRQFSNSRSEMNVSTLELGDSALYLCASKTAGGQKTQYFGPGTRLLVL.

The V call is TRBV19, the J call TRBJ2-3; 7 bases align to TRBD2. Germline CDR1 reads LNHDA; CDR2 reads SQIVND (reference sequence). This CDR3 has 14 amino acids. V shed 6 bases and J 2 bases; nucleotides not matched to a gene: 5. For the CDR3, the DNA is TGTGCCAGTAGCCGGGACTACCCCACAGATACGCAGTATTTT. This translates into CASSRDYPTDTQYF.

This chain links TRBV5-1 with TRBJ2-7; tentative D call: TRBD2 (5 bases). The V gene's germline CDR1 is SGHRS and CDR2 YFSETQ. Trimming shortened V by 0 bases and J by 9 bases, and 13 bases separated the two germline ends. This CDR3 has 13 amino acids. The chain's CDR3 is CASSLDGITGQYF. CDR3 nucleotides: TGCGCCAGCAGCTTGGACGGGATTACGGGGCAGTACTTC.

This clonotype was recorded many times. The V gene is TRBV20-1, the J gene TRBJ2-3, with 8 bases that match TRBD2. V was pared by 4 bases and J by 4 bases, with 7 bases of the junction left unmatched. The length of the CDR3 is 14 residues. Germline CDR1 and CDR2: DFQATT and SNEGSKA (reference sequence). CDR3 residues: CSAIIAGKPDTQYF. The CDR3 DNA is TGCAGTGCTATAATAGCGGGGAAACCAGATACGCAGTATTTT.

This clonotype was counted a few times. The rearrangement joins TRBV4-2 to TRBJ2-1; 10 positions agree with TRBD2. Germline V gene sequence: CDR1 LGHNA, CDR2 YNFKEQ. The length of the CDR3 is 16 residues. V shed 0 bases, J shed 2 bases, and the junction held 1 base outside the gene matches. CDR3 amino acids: CASSQESGGAYNEQFF. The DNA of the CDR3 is TGTGCCAGCAGCCAAGAAAGCGGGGGGGCCTACAATGAGCAGTTCTTC.

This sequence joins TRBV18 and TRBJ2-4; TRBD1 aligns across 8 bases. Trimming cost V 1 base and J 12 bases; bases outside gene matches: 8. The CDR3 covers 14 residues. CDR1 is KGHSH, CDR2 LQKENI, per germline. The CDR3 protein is CASSPRDGQGYQYF. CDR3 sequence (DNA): TGTGCCAGCTCACCACGGGATGGACAGGGTTATCAGTACTTC.

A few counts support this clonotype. The CDR3 is CSAPRLAGVGTQYF. The CDR3 DNA reads TGCAGTGCTCCACGACTAGCGGGAGTTGGGACCCAGTACTTC. The chain employs TRBV20-1 and TRBJ2-5; 12 bases line up with TRBD2. CDR3 length: 14 residues. V shed 5 bases and J 7 bases; nucleotides not matched to a gene: 8. CDR1 is DFQATT and CDR2 is SNEGSKA in the germline V gene (reference sequence).

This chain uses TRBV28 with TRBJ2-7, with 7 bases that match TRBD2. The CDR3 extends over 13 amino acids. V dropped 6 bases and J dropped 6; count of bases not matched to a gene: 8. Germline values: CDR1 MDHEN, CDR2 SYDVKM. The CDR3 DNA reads TGTGCCAGCAGCCTCGGACTAGAGGTCGAGCAGTACTTC. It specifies CASSLGLEVEQYF.

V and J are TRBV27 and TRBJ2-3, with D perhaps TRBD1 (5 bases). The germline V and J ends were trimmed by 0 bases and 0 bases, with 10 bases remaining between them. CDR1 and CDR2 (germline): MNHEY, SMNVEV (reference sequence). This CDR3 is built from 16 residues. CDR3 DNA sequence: TGTGCCAGCAGTTTATCACGACAGACTAGCACAGATACGCAGTATTTT. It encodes CASSLSRQTSTDTQYF.

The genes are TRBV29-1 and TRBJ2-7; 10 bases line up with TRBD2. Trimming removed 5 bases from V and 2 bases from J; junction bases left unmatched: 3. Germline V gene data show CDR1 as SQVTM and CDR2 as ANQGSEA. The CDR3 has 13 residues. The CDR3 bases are TGCAGCGTTCAAGCGGGAGGGCCCTACGAGCAGTACTTC. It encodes CSVQAGGPYEQYF.

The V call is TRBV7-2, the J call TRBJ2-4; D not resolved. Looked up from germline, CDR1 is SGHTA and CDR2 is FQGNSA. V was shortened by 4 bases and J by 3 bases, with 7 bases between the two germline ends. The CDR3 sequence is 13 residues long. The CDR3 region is CASSSDGKNIQYF. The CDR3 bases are TGTGCCAGCAGCTCAGACGGCAAAAACATTCAGTACTTC.

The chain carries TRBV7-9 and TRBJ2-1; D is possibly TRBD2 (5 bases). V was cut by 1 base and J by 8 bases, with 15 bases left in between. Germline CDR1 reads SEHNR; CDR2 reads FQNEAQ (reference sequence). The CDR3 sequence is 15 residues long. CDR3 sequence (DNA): TGTGCCAGCAGCTTAGTCAGCCCTAGCCTCCATGAGCAGTTCTTC. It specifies CASSLVSPSLHEQFF.